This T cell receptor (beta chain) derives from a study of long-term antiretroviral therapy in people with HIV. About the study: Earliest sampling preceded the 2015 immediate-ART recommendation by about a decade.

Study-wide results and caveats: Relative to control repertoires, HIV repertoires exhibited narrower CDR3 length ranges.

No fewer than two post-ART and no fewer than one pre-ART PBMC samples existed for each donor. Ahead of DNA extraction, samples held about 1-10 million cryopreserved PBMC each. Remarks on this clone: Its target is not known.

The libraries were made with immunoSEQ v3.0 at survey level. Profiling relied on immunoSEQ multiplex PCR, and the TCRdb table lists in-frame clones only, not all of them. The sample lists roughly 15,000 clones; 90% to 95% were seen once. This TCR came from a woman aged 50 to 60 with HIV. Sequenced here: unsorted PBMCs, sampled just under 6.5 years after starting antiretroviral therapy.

CDR3 sequence reads: CASSQGWAESTDTQYF. The DNA for the CDR3 is TGTGCCAGCAGCCAAGGTTGGGCGGAGAGCACAGATACGCAGTATTTT. The genes are TRBV4-2 and TRBJ2-3, with D unresolved. Germline V CDR1 and CDR2: LGHNA, YNFKEQ. V was cut by 1 base and J by 0 bases, with 11 bases left in between. The CDR3 sequence is 16 residues long.